This entry is about one T cell receptor beta chain. One junction end does not reproduce the germline sequence, and a read error may be involved. The data were obtained in a study of blood T cell repertoires in COVID-19. Germline-derived CDR1 and CDR2 are GTSNPN and SVGIG (reference sequence). The CDR3 contains 12 residues. Per the authors' pipeline: Amplifying reference gene primers gave estimates of nucleated cell counts. Repertoires were generated with immunoSEQ multiplex PCR, while TCRdb's copy carries only in-frame clones and drops some. V and J calls plus clone size are reproduced from that table; the DNA served to infer D and trimming. The sample contains approximately 300,000 clones, around 87% of which appear only once. Participants were aged about 18 to 95 years, lived in some 23 US areas, and enrolled virtually. The recovered donors of Cohort 3 showed two negative PCRs, clearance, or symptom resolution.

V gene TRBV30 combines with J gene TRBJ1-2; 9 bases are a match to TRBD1. The sequenced sample consisted of PBMCs or T cells enriched from blood (not recorded which). This receptor was identified in a woman aged 25 to 39 who had recovered from COVID-19. In DNA, the CDR3 is TGTGTCTGGGGACAGGGCTTCTATGGCTACACCTTC. Translation gives CVWGQGFYGYTF.